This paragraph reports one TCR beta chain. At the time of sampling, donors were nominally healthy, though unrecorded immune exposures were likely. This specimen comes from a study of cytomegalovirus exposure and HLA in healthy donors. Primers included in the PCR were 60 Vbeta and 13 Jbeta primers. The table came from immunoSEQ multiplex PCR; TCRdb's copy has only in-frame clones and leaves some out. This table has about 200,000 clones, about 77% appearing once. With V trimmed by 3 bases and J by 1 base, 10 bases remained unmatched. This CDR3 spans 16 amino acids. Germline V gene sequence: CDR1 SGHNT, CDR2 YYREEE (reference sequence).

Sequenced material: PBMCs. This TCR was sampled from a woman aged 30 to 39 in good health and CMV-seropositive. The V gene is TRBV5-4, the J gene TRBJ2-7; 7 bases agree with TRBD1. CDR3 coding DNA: TGTGCCAGCAGCTCAACCACCGGGACAGCTTCCTACGAGCAGTACTTC. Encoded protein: CASSSTTGTASYEQYF.